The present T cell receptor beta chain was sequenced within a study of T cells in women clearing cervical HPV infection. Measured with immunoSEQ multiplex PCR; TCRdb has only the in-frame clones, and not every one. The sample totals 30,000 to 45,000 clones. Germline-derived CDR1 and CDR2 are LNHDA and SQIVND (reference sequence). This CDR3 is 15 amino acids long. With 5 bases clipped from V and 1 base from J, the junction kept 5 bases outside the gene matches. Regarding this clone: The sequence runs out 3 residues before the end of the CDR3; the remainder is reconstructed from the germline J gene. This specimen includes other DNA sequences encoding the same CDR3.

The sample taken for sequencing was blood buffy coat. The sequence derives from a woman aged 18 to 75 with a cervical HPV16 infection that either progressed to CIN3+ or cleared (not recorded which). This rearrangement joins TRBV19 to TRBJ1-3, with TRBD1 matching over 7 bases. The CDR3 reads CASSPGDSSGNTIYF. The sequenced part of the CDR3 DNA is TGTGCCAGTAGTCCGGGGGACAGTTCTGGAAACACC. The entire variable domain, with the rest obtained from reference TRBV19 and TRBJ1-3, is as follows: DGGITQSPKYLFRKEGQNVTLSCEQNLNHDAMYWYRQDPGQGLRLIYYSQIVNDFQKGDIAEGYSVSREKKESFPLTVTSAQKNPTAFYLCASSPGDSSGNTIYFGEGSWLTVV.